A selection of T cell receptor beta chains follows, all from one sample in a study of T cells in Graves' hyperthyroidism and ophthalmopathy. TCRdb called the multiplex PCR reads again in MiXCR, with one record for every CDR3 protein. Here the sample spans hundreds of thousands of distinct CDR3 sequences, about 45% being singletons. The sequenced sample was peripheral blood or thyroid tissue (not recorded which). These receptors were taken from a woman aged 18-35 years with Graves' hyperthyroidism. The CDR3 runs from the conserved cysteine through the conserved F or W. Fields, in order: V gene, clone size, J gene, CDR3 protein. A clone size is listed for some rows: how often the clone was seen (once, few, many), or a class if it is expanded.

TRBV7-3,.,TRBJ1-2,CASSLDREVSNYGYTF
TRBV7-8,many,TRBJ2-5,CASSLKTAQETQYF
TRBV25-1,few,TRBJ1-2,CASSTSGVFGYGYTF
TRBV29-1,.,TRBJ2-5,CSARDTWGTQYF
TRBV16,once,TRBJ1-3,CASSHLTDYSGNTIYF
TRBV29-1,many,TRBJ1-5,CSVEVRDRGVGRTQHF
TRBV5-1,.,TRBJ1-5,CASSADRDAGEQSNQPQHF
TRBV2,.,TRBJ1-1,CASGQGWRGTFF
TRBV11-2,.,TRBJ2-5,CASSLRTGRETQYF
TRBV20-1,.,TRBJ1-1,CSGLQNTEAFF
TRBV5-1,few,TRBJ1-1,CASSLDGPNTEAFF
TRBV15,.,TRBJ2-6,CATSRVGGTGANVLTF
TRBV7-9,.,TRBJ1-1,CASSPPVGGLHTEAFF
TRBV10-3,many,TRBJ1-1,CASSEGVGETEAFF
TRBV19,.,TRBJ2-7,CASSIRAGTYEQYF
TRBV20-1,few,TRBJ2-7,CSASGTSGYEQYF
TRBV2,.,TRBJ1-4,CASSRESGYGKLFF
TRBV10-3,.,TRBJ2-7,CANGVVHEQYF
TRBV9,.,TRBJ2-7,CASSVGGQGIVEQYF
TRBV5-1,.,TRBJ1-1,CASSSPVMNTEAFF
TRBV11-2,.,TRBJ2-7,CASRGSPDVHEQYF
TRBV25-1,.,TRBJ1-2,CASSPPAIGRRYYGYTF
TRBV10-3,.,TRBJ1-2,CASGQGVFYGYTF
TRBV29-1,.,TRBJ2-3,CSARDARTDTQYF
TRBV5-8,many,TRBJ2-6,CASSLPGSSGANVLTF
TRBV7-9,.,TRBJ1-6,CAAARSSYNSPLHF
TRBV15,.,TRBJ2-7,CATSRPPAGGRYEQYF